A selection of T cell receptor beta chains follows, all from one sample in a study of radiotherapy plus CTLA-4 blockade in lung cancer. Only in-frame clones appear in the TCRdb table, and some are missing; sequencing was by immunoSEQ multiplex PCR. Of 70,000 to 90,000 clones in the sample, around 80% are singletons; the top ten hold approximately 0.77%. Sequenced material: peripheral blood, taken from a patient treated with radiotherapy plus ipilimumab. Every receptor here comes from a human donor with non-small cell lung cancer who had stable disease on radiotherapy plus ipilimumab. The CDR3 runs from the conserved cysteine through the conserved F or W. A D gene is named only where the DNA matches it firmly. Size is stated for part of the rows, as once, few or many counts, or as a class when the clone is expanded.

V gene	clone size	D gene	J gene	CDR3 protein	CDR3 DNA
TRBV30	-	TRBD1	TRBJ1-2	CACTGTANYGYTF	TGTGCCTGCACAGGGACAGCTAACTATGGCTACACCTTC
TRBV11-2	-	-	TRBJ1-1	CASSPARARNTEAFF	TGTGCCAGCAGCCCGGCCAGAGCGAGGAACACTGAAGCTTTCTTT
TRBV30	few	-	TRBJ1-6	CAWSVPGLGALPSPLHF	TGTGCCTGGAGTGTACCGGGGTTGGGGGCGCTTCCTTCACCCCTCCACTTT
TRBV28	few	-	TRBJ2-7	CASSLTGGSYEQYF	TGTGCCAGCAGTTTAACCGGGGGCTCCTACGAGCAGTACTTC
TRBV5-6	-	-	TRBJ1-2	CASSIQIPGRPTNYGYTF	TGTGCCAGCAGCATACAAATCCCGGGACGGCCTACTAACTATGGCTACACCTTC
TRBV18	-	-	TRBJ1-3	CASSPTTARSGNTIYF	TGTGCCAGCTCACCGACGACAGCCCGCTCTGGAAACACCATATATTTT
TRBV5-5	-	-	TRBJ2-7	CASSLVGSMGGYEQYF	TGTGCCAGCAGCTTGGTGGGTTCTATGGGCGGCTACGAGCAGTACTTC
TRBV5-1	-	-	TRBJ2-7	CASSLDRLEQYF	TGCGCCAGCAGCCTCGACAGGTTAGAGCAGTACTTC
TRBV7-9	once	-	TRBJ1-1	CASSLPGGANTEAFF	TGTGCCAGCAGCTTACCCGGGGGCGCGAACACTGAAGCTTTCTTT
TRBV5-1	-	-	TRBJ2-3	CASSLEAATDTQYF	TGCGCCAGCAGCTTGGAGGCGGCCACAGATACGCAGTATTTT
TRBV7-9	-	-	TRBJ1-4	CASSPTLPNEKLFF	TGTGCCAGCAGCCCTACCCTCCCTAATGAAAAACTGTTTTTT
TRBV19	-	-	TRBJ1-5	CASSGGGNQPQHF	TGTGCCAGTAGCGGGGGGGGGAATCAGCCCCAGCATTTT
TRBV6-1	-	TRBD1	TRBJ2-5	CASSEVRDSQETQYF	TGTGCCAGCAGTGAAGTTCGGGACAGCCAAGAGACCCAGTACTTC
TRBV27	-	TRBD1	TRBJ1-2	CASSSWTGSGGYTF	TGTGCCAGCAGTTCCTGGACAGGGTCGGGTGGCTACACCTTC
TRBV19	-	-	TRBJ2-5	CASRDLETQYF	TGTGCCAGTAGGGACCTGGAGACCCAGTACTTC
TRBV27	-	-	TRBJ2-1	CASTPAGGSRYNEQFF	TGTGCCAGCACGCCTGCCGGGGGCTCTAGGTACAATGAGCAGTTCTTC
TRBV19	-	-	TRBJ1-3	CASISTWGPENTIYF	TGTGCCAGCATATCGACATGGGGTCCGGAAAACACCATATATTTT
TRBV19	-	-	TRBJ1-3	CASRETGTGNTIYF	TGTGCCAGTAGAGAAACAGGGACTGGAAACACCATATATTTT
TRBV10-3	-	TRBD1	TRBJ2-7	CAIREGQAAEQYF	TGTGCCATCAGAGAGGGACAGGCGGCCGAGCAGTACTTC
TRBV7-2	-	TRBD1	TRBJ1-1	CASSGQGSGGEAFF	TGTGCCAGCAGCGGACAGGGGTCCGGGGGTGAAGCTTTCTTT
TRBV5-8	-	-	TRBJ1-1	CASSLPRGGTEAFF	TGTGCCAGCAGCTTGCCTCGGGGCGGGACTGAAGCTTTCTTT
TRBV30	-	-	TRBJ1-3	CASIPDGHSGNTIYF	TGTGCCTCCATCCCCGACGGACACTCTGGAAACACCATATATTTT
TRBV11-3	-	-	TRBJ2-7	CASSFGGESHEQYF	TGTGCCAGCAGCTTTGGCGGGGAGTCCCACGAGCAGTACTTC
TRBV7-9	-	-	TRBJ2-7	CASSLARGAPSEQYF	TGTGCCAGCAGCTTAGCCCGTGGGGCCCCCTCCGAGCAGTACTTC
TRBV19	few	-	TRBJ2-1	CASSIGETGPYNEQFF	TGTGCCAGTAGTATAGGCGAAACAGGGCCTTACAATGAGCAGTTCTTC
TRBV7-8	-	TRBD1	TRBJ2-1	CASSLRDRSQRSYNEQFF	TGTGCCAGCAGCCTCCGGGACAGGAGTCAACGCTCCTACAATGAGCAGTTCTTC
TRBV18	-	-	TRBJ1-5	CASSPEDKSNQPQHF	TGTGCCAGCTCACCCGAGGACAAGAGCAATCAGCCCCAGCATTTT
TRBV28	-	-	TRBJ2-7	CASNPDRYYEQYF	TGTGCCAGCAACCCCGACCGTTACTACGAGCAGTACTTC
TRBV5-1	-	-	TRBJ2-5	CASSLDRTQETQYF	TGCGCCAGCAGCTTGGACCGGACACAAGAGACCCAGTACTTC
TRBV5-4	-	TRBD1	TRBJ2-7	CASSLGGQGESEQYF	TGTGCCAGCAGCTTGGGGGGACAGGGAGAATCCGAGCAGTACTTC
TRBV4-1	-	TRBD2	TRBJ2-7	CASSQVSAGDYEQYF	TGCGCCAGCAGCCAAGTTTCAGCGGGAGACTACGAGCAGTACTTC
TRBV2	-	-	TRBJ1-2	CASSETALGGYTF	TGTGCCAGCTCAGAGACGGCCCTTGGAGGCTACACCTTC
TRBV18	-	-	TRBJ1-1	CASSLSTGHTEAFF	TGTGCCAGCTCTTTAAGTACAGGACACACTGAAGCTTTCTTT
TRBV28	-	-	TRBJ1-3	CASSLLGGQTGNTIYF	TGTGCCAGCAGTTTACTCGGGGGGCAGACCGGAAACACCATATATTTT
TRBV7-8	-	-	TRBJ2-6	CASSPSRAGANVLTF	TGTGCCAGCAGCCCCTCTAGGGCTGGGGCCAACGTCCTGACTTTC
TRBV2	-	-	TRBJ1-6	CAVSRARDLNSPLHF	TGTGCCGTCTCAAGGGCCCGGGACTTAAATTCACCCCTCCACTTT
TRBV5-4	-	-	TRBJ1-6	CASTLQGTNSPLHF	TGTGCCAGCACCCTACAGGGTACCAATTCACCCCTCCACTTT
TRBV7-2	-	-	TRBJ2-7	CASSLWLEGSREQYF	TGTGCCAGCAGCTTATGGTTGGAGGGAAGTAGAGAGCAGTACTTC
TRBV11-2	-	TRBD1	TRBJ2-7	CASSSRTGFSEQYF	TGTGCCAGCAGCTCCCGGACAGGGTTTAGCGAGCAGTACTTC
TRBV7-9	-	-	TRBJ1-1	CASSLRPQGVNTEAFF	TGTGCCAGCAGCCTTCGCCCACAGGGAGTGAACACTGAAGCTTTCTTT